These 21 T cell receptor beta chains came from one sample sequenced in a study of Graves' ophthalmopathy and Graves' hyperthyroidism. Amplified TCR beta CDR3 regions were obtained using RNA transcripts as template. The library came from an HTBI-primed first-round RT-PCR and a second-round multiplex PCR. TCRdb itself ran the multiplex PCR reads through MiXCR, one entry per CDR3 protein. In the table there are roughly 400,000 distinct CDR3 sequences, about 18% of which are singletons. Material: peripheral blood. The receptors derive from an adult woman with stable Graves' hyperthyroidism.

This clonotype was detected ten times or more. The chain employs TRBV10-1 and TRBJ2-2, with D uncertain. V lost 3 bases to trimming and J lost 6 bases, with 11 bases between them. Germline-derived CDR1 and CDR2 are WNHNN and SYGVQD (reference sequence). The CDR3 runs 14 residues. CDR3 sequence: CASSDPQRPGELFF. CDR3 DNA sequence: TGCGCCAGCAGTGATCCGCAGAGGCCCGGGGAGCTGTTTTTT.

In its sample, this clonotype was seen many times. This chain uses TRBV12-3 or TRBV12-4 with TRBJ2-7; D possibly matches TRBD1 or TRBD2 (5 bases each). This CDR3 contains 14 residues. V was trimmed by 2 bases and J by 1 base, leaving 9 bases between them. The CDR3, as DNA: TGTGCCAGCAGTTTATCTGGGGGATCCTACGAGCAGTACTTC. Translating it yields CASSLSGGSYEQYF.

The rearrangement uses TRBV12-3 or TRBV12-4 and TRBJ1-1; TRBD1 agrees at 7 bases. The CDR3 has 15 residues. Unmatched junction bases numbered 8, after V lost 1 base and J lost 6 bases. The CDR3 DNA reads as TGTGCCAGCAGTTTAGGCGACAGGGTTGGAGCTGAAGCTTTCTTT. Protein product: CASSLGDRVGAEAFF.

The sample holds many counts of this clonotype. V gene TRBV12-3 or TRBV12-4 combines with J gene TRBJ1-1, with D unresolved. Trimming pared 3 bases from V and 6 bases from J, leaving 14 bases between. The CDR3 totals 14 residues. CDR3 sequence reads: CASSFVAGSAEAFF. CDR3 in DNA: TGTGCCAGCAGTTTTGTGGCCGGGAGCGCTGAAGCTTTCTTT.

This clonotype was observed a few times. The chain has TRBV11-2 and TRBJ2-7; TRBD2 aligns across 10 bases. The CDR3 loop spans 16 amino acids. Germline CDR1 is SGHAT and CDR2 is FQNNGV. V was pared by 2 bases and J by 3 bases, with 7 bases of the junction left unmatched. The CDR3 nucleotides are TGTGCCAGCAGCTTACTAAAGACTAGCGGGTTCTACGAGCAGTACTTC. Amino acid sequence: CASSLLKTSGFYEQYF.

V is TRBV20-1 and J is TRBJ2-7; tentatively, D is TRBD1 (5 bases). V lost 0 bases and J lost 5, with 11 bases in between. CDR1 DFQATT and CDR2 SNEGSKA come from the germline V gene (reference sequence). The CDR3 spans 13 residues. In DNA form, the CDR3 reads TGCAGTGCTAGAGAGCTCTCAGGGCACGAGCAGTACTTC. This translates into CSARELSGHEQYF.

The chain is built from TRBV7-3 and TRBJ2-2, with D possibly being TRBD2 (6 bases). The CDR3 loop spans 16 amino acids. Germline-derived CDR1 and CDR2 are SGHTA and FQGTGA. V was shortened by 3 bases and J by 1 base, with 12 bases between the two germline ends. The CDR3 spells CASSFQGGMNTGELFF. The CDR3 DNA is TGTGCCAGCAGCTTTCAGGGCGGGATGAACACCGGGGAGCTGTTTTTT. Complete variable domain (other parts from reference TRBV7-3 and TRBJ2-2): GAGVSQTPSNKVTEKGKYVELRCDPISGHTALYWYRQSLGQGPEFLIYFQGTGAADDSGLPNDRFFAVRPEGSVSTLKIQRTERGDSAVYLCASSFQGGMNTGELFFGEGSRLTVL.

This clonotype was recorded a few times. The gene calls are TRBV18 and TRBJ1-2; TRBD1 matches 7 bases. Trimming cost V 4 bases and J 6 bases; bases outside gene matches: 5. Germline lookup yields CDR1 KGHSH and CDR2 LQKENI. The CDR3 contains 13 residues. CDR3 in amino acids: CASSRTGEDGYTF. CDR3 nucleotides: TGTGCCAGCTCACGGACAGGAGAGGATGGCTACACCTTC.

This clonotype was recorded many times. CDR3 sequence reads: CASTRPGTGSFGYTF. Here the CDR3 DNA reads TGTGCCAGCACCCGCCCAGGGACAGGGTCCTTCGGCTACACCTTC. The chain links TRBV12-3 or TRBV12-4 to TRBJ1-2; TRBD1 aligns across 9 bases. V lost 7 bases and J lost 8; bases outside the gene matches: 14. This CDR3 region has 15 residues.

This clonotype was recorded at least ten times. The V call is TRBV19, the J call TRBJ1-1; D unclear. Trimming took 4 bases from V and 1 from J, leaving 10 bases between them. CDR1 LNHDA and CDR2 SQIVND come from the germline V gene (reference sequence). CDR3 length equals 14 residues. The CDR3 region has the DNA TGTGCCAGTAGTAATCGAGCAGAGAACACTGAAGCTTTCTTT. Protein sequence: CASSNRAENTEAFF. The whole variable domain, remainder taken from reference TRBV19 and TRBJ1-1, is DGGITQSPKYLFRKEGQNVTLSCEQNLNHDAMYWYRQDPGQGLRLIYYSQIVNDFQKGDIAEGYSVSREKKESFPLTVTSAQKNPTAFYLCASSNRAENTEAFFGQGTRLTVV.

The sample holds many counts of this clonotype. The chain combines TRBV5-4 with TRBJ1-2, with a possible D match to TRBD1 (5 bases). The CDR3 is 16 amino acids. Germline V gene sequence: CDR1 SGHNT, CDR2 YYREEE (reference sequence). V lost 3 bases and J 2 bases, leaving 17 bases between the germline ends. The CDR3 region has the DNA TGTGCCAGCAGCTCAACCGGGACGGAGGACAACTATGGCTACACCTTC. Translating gives CASSSTGTEDNYGYTF.

This clonotype was recorded at least ten times. The J gene is TRBJ1-2, the V gene TRBV27; D is possibly TRBD1 (5 bases). Trimming removed 4 bases from V and 4 bases from J, with 13 bases in between. Germline V CDR1 and CDR2: MNHEY, SMNVEV (reference sequence). The CDR3 loop spans 14 amino acids. For the CDR3, the DNA is TGTGCCAGCAGTTGGGACCGGAACTTCTATGGCTACACCTTC. It is translated as CASSWDRNFYGYTF.

This clonotype has a count of ten or more. The V and J genes are TRBV12-3 or TRBV12-4 and TRBJ1-5; D call uncertain. This CDR3 comprises 12 residues. The V end was cut by 4 bases, the J end by 2 bases, with 3 bases between. CDR3 coding DNA: TGTGCCAGCAGTTGGGGCAATCAGCCCCAGCATTTT. It is translated as CASSWGNQPQHF.

This clonotype appeared many times. This chain uses TRBV25-1 with TRBJ2-7; tentative D call: TRBD1 (5 bases). Germline V CDR1 and CDR2: MGHDK, SYGVNS. This CDR3 contains 13 residues. V was trimmed by 4 bases and J by 2 bases, leaving 9 bases between them. CDR3: CASSAGRAYEQYF. The CDR3 nucleotides read TGTGCCAGCAGTGCAGGCAGGGCCTACGAGCAGTACTTC.

This clonotype was seen ten or more times. V is TRBV20-1 and J is TRBJ1-2, with D perhaps TRBD1 (6 bases). V lost 8 bases, J lost 5 bases, and 18 bases lay in between. The germline V gene encodes CDR1 DFQATT and CDR2 SNEGSKA (reference sequence). CDR3 length: 13 amino acids. The CDR3 reads CSTKEGVGYGYTF. The CDR3 coding sequence is TGCAGTACTAAAGAGGGGGTTGGGTATGGCTACACCTTC.

This clonotype came up many times. V usage is TRBV19 and J usage is TRBJ2-2; D ambiguous. Germline V lookup: CDR1 LNHDA, CDR2 SQIVND (reference sequence). CDR3 length equals 14 residues. V shed 4 bases and J shed 5 bases, with 11 bases lying between them. CDR3 residues: CASSTVVGTGELFF. The CDR3 DNA follows: TGTGCCAGTAGTACAGTCGTCGGAACCGGGGAGCTGTTTTTT. Drawing the rest from reference TRBV19 and TRBJ2-2, the complete variable domain is DGGITQSPKYLFRKEGQNVTLSCEQNLNHDAMYWYRQDPGQGLRLIYYSQIVNDFQKGDIAEGYSVSREKKESFPLTVTSAQKNPTAFYLCASSTVVGTGELFFGEGSRLTVL.

This clonotype came up a few times. This chain links TRBV12-3 or TRBV12-4 with TRBJ2-5; TRBD1 is a possible D gene (8 bases). Trimming left V 5 bases short and J 7 bases short, with 17 bases between. This CDR3 is built from 14 residues. This CDR3 reads CASSPTGGAGTQYF. The CDR3 DNA is TGTGCCAGCAGTCCTACAGGGGGGGCAGGGACCCAGTACTTC.

The chain has TRBV11-2 and TRBJ2-2, with D perhaps assigned TRBD1 or TRBD2 (6 bases each). The CDR3 sequence is 17 residues long. Per germline, CDR1 SGHAT and CDR2 FQNNGV. Trimming left V 4 bases short and J 9 bases short, with 24 bases between. The CDR3 region has the DNA TGTGCCAGCAGCTCGTATCGACAGGAGGGGAACTACCGGGAGCTGTTTTTT. It codes for CASSSYRQEGNYRELFF. The full variable domain, in which reference TRBV11-2 and TRBJ2-2 provide the parts outside the CDR3, is EAGVAQSPRYKIIEKRQSVAFWCNPISGHATLYWYQQILGQGPKLLIQFQNNGVVDDSQLPKDRFSAERLKGVDSTLKIQPAKLEDSAVYLCASSSYRQEGNYRELFFGEGSRLTVL.

At least ten counts were recorded for this clonotype. This sequence joins TRBV27 and TRBJ2-3; tentatively, D is TRBD1 (6 bases). Germline loops: CDR1 MNHEY, CDR2 SMNVEV (reference sequence). The V and J ends lost 3 bases and 6 bases respectively, with 10 bases between them. This CDR3 spans 13 amino acids. The DNA for the CDR3 is TGTGCCAGCAGTTTTACAGGGTTCGATACGCAGTATTTT. Encoded protein: CASSFTGFDTQYF.

Ten or more counts support this clonotype. This chain links TRBV27 with TRBJ1-2; TRBD1 agrees at 10 bases. CDR1 and CDR2 (germline): MNHEY, SMNVEV (reference sequence). V lost 3 bases, J lost 0 bases, and 7 bases stayed unmatched. CDR3 length: 17 residues. The CDR3 DNA is TGTGCCAGCAGTTTTCGTCTCGGACAGGGGGCTAACTATGGCTACACCTTC. Translated, it gives CASSFRLGQGANYGYTF.

The chain has TRBV28 and TRBJ2-7; the match to TRBD1 covers 9 bases. The V gene end was trimmed by 5 bases and the J gene end by 2 bases; junction bases not matched to a gene: 10. From germline, CDR1 is MDHEN and CDR2 SYDVKM. This CDR3 has 16 amino acids. The CDR3 region has the DNA TGTGCCAGCAGTCTGTCCCCGGGGACAGGGCCCTACGAGCAGTACTTC. This codes for CASSLSPGTGPYEQYF.